The clone carrying this T cell receptor beta chain was picked up many times. What it recognizes is unknown. The data belong to a study of CD8 T cells in ankylosing spondylitis. TCRdb used MiXCR to reprocess the 5' RACE reads, holding one entry per CDR3 protein. The sample has some 700,000 distinct CDR3 sequences, roughly 19% seen once. The study, taken as a whole, reports: The study identified a TCR beta motif of under 10 highly homologous variants that appeared characteristic of ankylosing spondylitis blood.

Germline CDR1 reads LGHNA; CDR2 reads YNFKEQ. This CDR3 is 17 amino acids long. The V gene end was trimmed by 0 bases and the J gene end by 7 bases; junction bases not matched to a gene: 10. The rearrangement links TRBV4-2 to TRBJ2-3, with 10 bases lining up with TRBD2. The sequenced sample consisted of blood, either unsorted or a sorted T cell fraction (not recorded which). The TCR originated in a male donor with ankylosing spondylitis. The CDR3 DNA is TGTGCCAGCAGCCAAGAAAGCGGGGGGGGTCTGTTAAATACGCAGTATTTT. The encoded protein is CASSQESGGGLLNTQYF.